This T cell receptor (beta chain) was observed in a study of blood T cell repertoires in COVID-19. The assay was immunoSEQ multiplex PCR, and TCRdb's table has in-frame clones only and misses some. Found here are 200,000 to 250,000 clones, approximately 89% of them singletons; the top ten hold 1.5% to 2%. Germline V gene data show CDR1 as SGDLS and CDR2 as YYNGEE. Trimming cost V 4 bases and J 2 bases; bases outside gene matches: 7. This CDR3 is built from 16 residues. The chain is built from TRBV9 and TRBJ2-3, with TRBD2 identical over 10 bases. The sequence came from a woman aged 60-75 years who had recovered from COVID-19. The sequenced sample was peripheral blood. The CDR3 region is CASSPLAGSYTDTQYF. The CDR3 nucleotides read TGTGCCAGCAGCCCACTAGCGGGGAGCTACACAGATACGCAGTATTTT.